This TCR beta chain was identified in a study of T-cell reconstitution after alpha-beta-depleted transplantation in children. There are 12 residues in the CDR3. Germline V gene lookup returns CDR1 ENHRY and CDR2 SYGVKD. V was clipped by 6 bases and J by 1 base, with 6 bases between them. During its preparation, the TCRbeta library received unique molecular identifiers. In TCRdb, the PCR reads were re-called with MiXCR into one record per CDR3 protein. The sample holds approximately 400,000 distinct CDR3 sequences, about 11% seen once. The genes are TRBV10-3 and TRBJ2-5; D is ambiguous. The specimen comprised PBMCs from the stem cell graft donor, sampled from the stem cell graft. The origin of this receptor is a human donor who donated a stem cell graft to a child with acute myeloid leukemia. In DNA form, the CDR3 reads TGTGCCATCAGGGACGGCCAAGAGACCCAGTACTTC. It translates to CAIRDGQETQYF.